This T cell receptor beta chain was profiled in a study of shared clonotypes between healthy human individuals. Assay: immunoSEQ multiplex PCR; the TCRdb copy retains only in-frame clones and omits some. The sample shows about 690,000 clones, around 91% of them seen only once. To make CD8 memory, CD45RO+ cells were put together with CCR7-negative CD45RA+ TemRA cells. The V segment lost 7 bases and the J segment 1 base; nucleotides outside the gene matches: 11. In germline, CDR1 is MNHEY, CDR2 SMNVEV (reference sequence). The CDR3 extends over 16 amino acids. The rearrangement uses TRBV27 and TRBJ2-5, with TRBD1 matching over 8 bases. Material: memory CD8+ T cells from PBMCs. Subset described: CD45RO+ cells pooled with CCR7-negative TemRA cells. This sequence was found in a man aged 18 to 29 in good health. Some clones in this sample may be carry-over from other donors' samples. In DNA form, the CDR3 reads TGTGCCAGCACCACCCTCGGCAGGGGGCTCCAAGAGACCCAGTACTTC. Amino acid sequence: CASTTLGRGLQETQYF.